Below are 25 T cell receptor beta chains sequenced from a single sample in a study of blood T cell repertoires in COVID-19. Libraries were prepared by immunoSEQ multiplex PCR; TCRdb keeps only in-frame clonotypes and omits some of them. The table lists around 150,000 clones, roughly 79% of them singletons. The sequencing sample was made of peripheral blood. These receptor sequences come from a woman older than 75 with acute or convalescent COVID-19.

This clone was seen only once. This chain joins TRBV27 and TRBJ1-2; 11 positions match TRBD1. The CDR3 loop spans 16 amino acids. Trimming removed 5 bases from V and 6 bases from J; junction bases left unmatched: 11. Germline assignment: CDR1 MNHEY and CDR2 SMNVEV (reference sequence). The CDR3 coding sequence is TGTGCCAGCAGTACCCAAGGCGGGACAGGGGGTCATGGCTACACCTTC. This codes for CASSTQGGTGGHGYTF.

This clone showed up just once. The J gene is TRBJ1-5, the V gene TRBV7-2; 9 bases map to TRBD1. From germline, CDR1 is SGHTA and CDR2 FQGNSA. The CDR3 is 18 amino acids. Losses at the gene ends were 5 bases for V and 5 bases for J; bases not matched to a gene: 16. The CDR3 is CASSPKIHGTGRHQPQHF. The CDR3 DNA reads as TGTGCCAGCAGCCCTAAAATCCACGGGACAGGGAGGCATCAGCCCCAGCATTTT. The entire variable domain, with the rest obtained from reference TRBV7-2 and TRBJ1-5, is as follows: GAGVSQSPSNKVTEKGKDVELRCDPISGHTALYWYRQSLGQGLEFLIYFQGNSAPDKSGLPSDRFSAERTGGSVSTLTIQRTQQEDSAVYLCASSPKIHGTGRHQPQHFGDGTRLSIL.

J is TRBJ2-7 and V is TRBV15; 7 bases line up with TRBD1. CDR3 length equals 13 residues. Germline loops: CDR1 LNHNV, CDR2 YYDKDF (reference sequence). J lost 7 bases, V lost 2 bases, and 5 bases had no gene match. CDR3 sequence: CATSRRDSFEQYF. CDR3 in DNA: TGTGCCACCAGCAGACGGGACAGTTTTGAGCAGTACTTC.

This clone appeared a few times. The chain couples TRBV7-2 to TRBJ1-1; 10 bases match TRBD1. The germline V gene encodes CDR1 SGHTA and CDR2 FQGNSA. The CDR3 contains 14 residues. Trimming took 5 bases from V and 7 from J; bases not matched to a gene: 7. CDR3 DNA: TGTGCCAGCAGCATGGGACAGGGGTATGGTGAAGCTTTCTTT. This translates into CASSMGQGYGEAFF.

The chain links TRBV7-2 to TRBJ1-2, with 8 nucleotides matching TRBD1. Germline loops: CDR1 SGHTA, CDR2 FQGNSA. This CDR3 is 15 amino acids long. V trimming: 3 bases; J trimming: 4 bases; junction bases outside the gene matches: 7. The CDR3 DNA is TGTGCCAGCAGCTTTACCGCAGGGGGCGGCTATGGCTACACCTTC. This gives the protein CASSFTAGGGYGYTF.

This sequence joins TRBV23-1 and TRBJ1-5; D uncertain. TRBV23-1 is known as an ORF, though its function is uncertain. The V end lost 6 bases, the J end lost 0 bases, and 12 bases lay between the germline ends. CDR3 size: 15 residues. CDR3 amino acids: CASSRGGISNQPQHF. The CDR3 DNA follows: TGCGCCAGCAGCCGGGGAGGTATTAGCAATCAGCCCCAGCATTTT.

CDR3 loop: CSVVLTGEGGNTEAFF. CDR3 nucleotides: TGCAGCGTTGTTCTTACGGGGGAAGGTGGGAACACTGAAGCTTTCTTT. The chain joins TRBV29-1 to TRBJ1-1; possibly TRBD1 for D (5 bases). V was clipped by 4 bases and J by 1 base, with 19 bases between them. The germline V gene has CDR1 SQVTM and CDR2 ANQGSEA. The CDR3 is 16 residues long.

This clone has a handful of counts. The rearrangement joins TRBV10-3 to TRBJ1-2; D perhaps matches TRBD1 (6 bases). CDR3 length: 13 residues. CDR1 is ENHRY and CDR2 is SYGVKD in the germline V gene. V gave up 8 bases and J gave up 2 bases, with 12 bases separating them. The CDR3: CAIGQLPNYGYTF. In DNA form, the CDR3 reads TGTGCCATCGGACAGCTCCCCAACTATGGCTACACCTTC.

This sequence joins TRBV7-9 and TRBJ2-3; 9 nucleotides match TRBD2. From germline, CDR1 is SEHNR and CDR2 FQNEAQ (reference sequence). The CDR3 loop spans 14 amino acids. After removal of 8 bases from V and 2 bases from J, the junction contained 5 bases not matched to a gene. The CDR3 sequence is CASLTSGPTDTQYF. CDR3 nucleotide sequence: TGTGCCAGCCTCACTAGCGGGCCCACAGATACGCAGTATTTT.

The CDR3 DNA follows: TGTGCCAGCAACCGGGATAGTTTATACGAGCAGTACTTC. Its translation: CASNRDSLYEQYF. The chain couples TRBV14 to TRBJ2-7; tentative D call: TRBD2 (5 bases). Deletions cut 7 bases from V and 4 bases from J, with 14 bases between. CDR1 SGHDN and CDR2 FVKESK come from the germline V gene. This CDR3 spans 13 amino acids.

The rearrangement uses TRBV2 and TRBJ2-3; D is possibly TRBD2 (5 bases). Per the germline V gene, CDR1 is SNHLY and CDR2 is FYNNEI. The V end lost 4 bases, the J end lost 4 bases, and 6 bases lay between the germline ends. The CDR3 totals 12 residues. This chain's CDR3 is CASSGRADTQYF. DNA for the CDR3: TGTGCCAGCAGTGGGCGGGCAGATACGCAGTATTTT.

The rearrangement joins TRBV10-3 to TRBJ1-5; possible D gene TRBD1, 6 bases. The CDR3 runs 15 residues. Looked up from germline, CDR1 is ENHRY and CDR2 is SYGVKD. The germline V and J ends were trimmed by 2 bases and 4 bases, with 12 bases remaining between them. CDR3 region: CAISETTGYNQPQHF. The CDR3, as DNA: TGTGCCATCAGTGAGACGACAGGTTATAATCAGCCCCAGCATTTT.

The gene calls are TRBV5-1 and TRBJ2-1; 14 bases are a match to TRBD2. The CDR3 runs to 15 residues. In germline, CDR1 is SGHRS, CDR2 YFSETQ. The V gene end was trimmed by 0 bases and the J gene end by 9 bases; junction bases not matched to a gene: 2. The CDR3 region has the DNA TGCGCCAGCAGCTTGGGGGGGACTAGCGGGAGTGAGCAGTTCTTC. This codes for CASSLGGTSGSEQFF.

The V call is TRBV12-5, the J call TRBJ1-1; D is perhaps TRBD1 (5 bases). Deletions cut 7 bases from V and 4 bases from J, with 19 bases between. CDR1 LGHNT and CDR2 FRNRAP come from the germline V gene. CDR3 size: 15 residues. CDR3 region: CASALGGGFFTEAFF. CDR3 DNA: TGTGCTAGTGCCCTGGGGGGAGGGTTTTTCACTGAAGCTTTCTTT.

This chain links TRBV7-9 with TRBJ2-1; TRBD1 matches 7 bases. The V gene end was trimmed by 5 bases and the J gene end by 7 bases; junction bases not matched to a gene: 11. Germline CDR1 is SEHNR and CDR2 is FQNEAQ (reference sequence). CDR3 length: 15 residues. The CDR3: CASSPPTGKVNEQFF. DNA for the CDR3: TGTGCCAGCAGCCCCCCGACAGGGAAAGTGAATGAGCAGTTCTTC. The whole variable domain, filled in from reference TRBV7-9 and TRBJ2-1, reads DTGVSQNPRHKITKRGQNVTFRCDPISEHNRLYWYRQTLGQGPEFLTYFQNEAQLEKSRLLSDRFSAERPKGSFSTLEIQRTEQGDSAMYLCASSPPTGKVNEQFFGPGTRLTVL.

This clone was seen just once. This chain uses TRBV10-3 with TRBJ1-6; D call uncertain. Germline V gene sequence: CDR1 ENHRY, CDR2 SYGVKD. This CDR3 has 17 residues. With 0 bases removed from V and 7 bases from J, the gap between germline ends came to 16 bases. CDR3 region: CAISESILTASNSPLHF. The CDR3 bases are TGTGCCATCAGTGAGTCGATCTTAACAGCAAGCAATTCACCCCTCCACTTT.

The rearrangement uses TRBV9 and TRBJ1-1; TRBD1 might be the D (6 bases). CDR1 is SGDLS and CDR2 is YYNGEE in the germline V gene. The CDR3 is 14 residues long. V lost 4 bases, J lost 4 bases, and 14 bases lay in between. The CDR3 nucleotides read TGTGCCAGCAGCCCCCAGGGGTATCTCACTGAAGCTTTCTTT. Its protein is CASSPQGYLTEAFF.

This rearrangement joins TRBV2 to TRBJ1-4, with 10 bases identical to TRBD1. The germline CDR1 and CDR2 sequences are SNHLY and FYNNEI. With V trimmed by 6 bases and J by 5 bases, 6 bases remained unmatched. The CDR3 spans 15 residues. The CDR3 DNA reads TGTGCCAGCAGCGACGACAGGGGGCAAAATGAAAAACTGTTTTTT. Translation gives CASSDDRGQNEKLFF.

The V and J genes are TRBV5-1 and TRBJ2-2, with D perhaps matching TRBD1 (7 bases). This CDR3 contains 15 residues. The germline V and J ends were trimmed by 3 bases and 4 bases, with 13 bases remaining between them. Germline assignment: CDR1 SGHRS and CDR2 YFSETQ. The CDR3 region is CASSSNRGGTGELFF. DNA for the CDR3: TGCGCCAGCAGCTCGAACAGGGGAGGCACCGGGGAGCTGTTTTTT.

This clone was observed once. The chain has TRBV5-4 and TRBJ2-3, with 10 positions matching TRBD2. CDR3 length: 16 residues. J was trimmed by 3 bases and V by 4 bases; bases with no gene match: 8. Germline CDR1 SGHNT, CDR2 YYREEE (reference sequence). In DNA, the CDR3 is TGTGCCAGCAGCCAGAGCGGGAGGGCCAGGACAGATACGCAGTATTTT. It codes for CASSQSGRARTDTQYF. Full variable domain (remainder filled in from reference TRBV5-4 and TRBJ2-3): ETGVTQSPTHLIKTRGQQVTLRCSSQSGHNTVSWYQQALGQGPQFIFQYYREEENGRGNFPPRFSGLQFPNYSSELNVNALELDDSALYLCASSQSGRARTDTQYFGPGTRLTVL.

The chain employs TRBV27 and TRBJ1-4, with D possibly matching TRBD1 (5 bases). Germline V gene sequence: CDR1 MNHEY, CDR2 SMNVEV (reference sequence). Trimming cost V 2 bases and J 0 bases, with 10 bases left between them. The CDR3 length is 16 residues. The CDR3 is CASSLQQAATNEKLFF. CDR3 DNA sequence: TGTGCCAGCAGTTTACAACAGGCTGCAACTAATGAAAAACTGTTTTTT.

The chain joins TRBV4-3 to TRBJ2-7; D might be TRBD2 (6 bases). The CDR3 contains 15 residues. The V gene's germline CDR1 is LGHNA and CDR2 YSLEER. V shed 1 base and J shed 2 bases, with 12 bases lying between them. CDR3 loop: CASSQGGGAAYEQYF. The DNA for the CDR3 is TGCGCCAGCAGCCAAGGAGGCGGGGCAGCCTACGAGCAGTACTTC.

This chain's CDR3 is CASRKKHSGANVLTF. For the CDR3, the DNA is TGTGCCAGCAGAAAGAAACACTCTGGGGCCAACGTCCTGACTTTC. The chain joins TRBV6-5 to TRBJ2-6, with no clear D. This CDR3 has 15 amino acids. Germline V gene data show CDR1 as MNHEY and CDR2 as SVGAGI. V was clipped by 6 bases and J by 0 bases, with 9 bases between them.

This chain connects TRBV5-1 to TRBJ2-7, with D tentatively TRBD2 (5 bases). V lost 0 bases, J lost 0 bases, and 7 bases lay in between. Germline V CDR1 and CDR2: SGHRS, YFSETQ. The CDR3 loop spans 14 amino acids. The CDR3 region is CASSLGGSSYEQYF. CDR3 bases: TGCGCCAGCAGCTTGGGAGGGAGCTCCTACGAGCAGTACTTC.

This rearrangement joins TRBV5-1 to TRBJ1-4; TRBD1 might be the D (6 bases). V was cut by 5 bases and J by 4 bases, with 12 bases left in between. In germline, CDR1 is SGHRS, CDR2 YFSETQ. CDR3 length equals 14 residues. CDR3 sequence (DNA): TGCGCCAGCAGTCTTCAGGGGAATAATGAAAAACTGTTTTTT. Protein: CASSLQGNNEKLFF.